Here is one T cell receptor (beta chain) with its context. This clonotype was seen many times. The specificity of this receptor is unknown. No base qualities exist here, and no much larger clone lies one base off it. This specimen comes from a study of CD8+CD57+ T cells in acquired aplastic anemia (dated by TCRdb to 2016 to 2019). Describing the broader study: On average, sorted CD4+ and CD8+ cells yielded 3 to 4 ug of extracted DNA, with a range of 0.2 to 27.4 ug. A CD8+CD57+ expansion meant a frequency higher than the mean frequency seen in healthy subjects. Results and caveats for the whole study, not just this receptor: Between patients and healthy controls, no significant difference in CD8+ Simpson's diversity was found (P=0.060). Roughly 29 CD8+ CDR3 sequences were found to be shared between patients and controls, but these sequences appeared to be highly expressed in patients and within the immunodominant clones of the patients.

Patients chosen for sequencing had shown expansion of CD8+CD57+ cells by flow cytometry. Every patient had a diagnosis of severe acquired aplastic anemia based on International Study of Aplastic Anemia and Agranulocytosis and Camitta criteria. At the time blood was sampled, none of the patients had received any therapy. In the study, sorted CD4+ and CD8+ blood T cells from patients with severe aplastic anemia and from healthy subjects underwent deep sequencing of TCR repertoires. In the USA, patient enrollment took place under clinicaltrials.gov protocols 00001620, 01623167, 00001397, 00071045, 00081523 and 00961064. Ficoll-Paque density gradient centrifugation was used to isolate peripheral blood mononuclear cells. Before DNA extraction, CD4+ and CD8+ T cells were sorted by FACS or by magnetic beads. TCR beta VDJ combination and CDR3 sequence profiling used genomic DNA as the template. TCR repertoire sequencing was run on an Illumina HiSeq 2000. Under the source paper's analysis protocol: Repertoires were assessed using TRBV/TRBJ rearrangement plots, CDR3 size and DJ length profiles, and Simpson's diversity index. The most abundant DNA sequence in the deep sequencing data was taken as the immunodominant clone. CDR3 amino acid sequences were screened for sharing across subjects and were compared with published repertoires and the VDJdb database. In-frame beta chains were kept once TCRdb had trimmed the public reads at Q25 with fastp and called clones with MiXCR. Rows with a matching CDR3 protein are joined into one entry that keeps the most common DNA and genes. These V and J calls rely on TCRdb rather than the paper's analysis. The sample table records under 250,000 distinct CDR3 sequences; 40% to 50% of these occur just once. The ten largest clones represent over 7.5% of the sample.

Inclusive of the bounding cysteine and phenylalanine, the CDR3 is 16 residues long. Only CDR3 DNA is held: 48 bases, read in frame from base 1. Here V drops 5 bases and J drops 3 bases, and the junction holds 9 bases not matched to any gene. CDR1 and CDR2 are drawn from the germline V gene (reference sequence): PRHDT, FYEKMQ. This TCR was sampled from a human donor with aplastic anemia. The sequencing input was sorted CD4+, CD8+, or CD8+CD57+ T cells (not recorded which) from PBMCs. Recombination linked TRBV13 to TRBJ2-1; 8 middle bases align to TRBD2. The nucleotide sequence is TGTGCCAGCAGCCCCCTAATACTAGCGGACTACAATGAGCAGTTCTTC. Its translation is CASSPLILADYNEQFF. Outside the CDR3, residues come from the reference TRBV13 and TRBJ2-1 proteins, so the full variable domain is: AAGVIQSPRHLIKEKRETATLKCYPIPRHDTVYWYQQGPGQDPQFLISFYEKMQSDKGSIPDRFSAQQFSDYHSELNMSSLELGDSALYFCASSPLILADYNEQFFGPGTRLTVL.